This T cell receptor (beta chain) was observed in a study of T cell responses to AZD1222 COVID-19 vaccine. Points on this clone: Its antigen is unidentified.

V was trimmed by 2 bases and J by 7 bases, leaving 5 bases between them. From germline, CDR1 is MGHDK and CDR2 SYGVNS. The CDR3 runs 12 residues. Repertoires were generated with immunoSEQ multiplex PCR, while TCRdb's copy carries only in-frame clones and drops some. The sample comprises 90,000 to 150,000 clones, 88% of which are singletons, and under 4.5% rests with the top ten. Points from the study as a whole: Females outnumbered males among donors, who were mostly white British; clonal diversity was possibly underestimated.

J is TRBJ2-2 and V is TRBV25-1; unclear D gene. This clonotype was sampled from an adult in good health. The sample here was peripheral blood, taken on day 0 of AZD1222 vaccination. In DNA form, the CDR3 reads TGTGCCAGCAGTGAAGGAGACGGGGAGCTGTTTTTT. Translating it yields CASSEGDGELFF.